The clone carrying this T cell receptor (beta chain) was found once. The data were taken from a study of T cell responses to AZD1222 COVID-19 vaccine. V was trimmed by 5 bases and J by 2 bases, leaving 17 bases between them. Germline assignment: CDR1 SGHTA and CDR2 FQGTGA. The length of the CDR3 is 16 residues. Here immunoSEQ multiplex PCR was the method, and the copy in TCRdb shows in-frame clones only, minus some. Of around 130,000 clones in the sample, roughly 86% were seen once. The sequenced sample was peripheral blood, obtained 28 days after the second AZD1222 dose. This TCR was sampled from an adult who received the AZD1222 COVID-19 vaccine. The V and J genes are TRBV7-3 and TRBJ2-3; a possible D gene is TRBD2 (6 bases). CDR3 in DNA: TGTGCCAGCAGCCCCGGGACTGCACTATTCACAGATACGCAGTATTTT. This codes for CASSPGTALFTDTQYF.